These 26 T cell receptor beta chains came from one sample sequenced in a study of blood T cell repertoires in COVID-19. Only in-frame clones appear in the TCRdb table, and some are missing; sequencing was by immunoSEQ multiplex PCR. Of approximately 26,000 clones listed, 80% to 90% were seen once; the top ten hold approximately 15%. The source material was peripheral blood. These receptors all come from a human donor in a cohort sampled during active COVID-19. The donor label of this sample is uncertain.

The V and J genes are TRBV9 and TRBJ2-7; TRBD2 aligns across 12 bases. The V segment lost 3 bases and the J segment 5 bases; nucleotides outside the gene matches: 6. The germline CDR1 and CDR2 sequences are SGDLS and YYNGEE. This CDR3 has 15 residues. The CDR3 DNA follows: TGTGCCAGCAGCGCAACTAGCGGGGGGATCGACGAGCAGTACTTC. As protein: CASSATSGGIDEQYF. Filled out from reference TRBV9 and TRBJ2-7, the complete variable domain reads DSGVTQTPKHLITATGQRVTLRCSPRSGDLSVYWYQQSLDQGLQFLIQYYNGEERAKGNILERFSAQQFPDLHSELNLSSLELGDSALYFCASSATSGGIDEQYFGPGTRLTVT.

The rearrangement joins TRBV4-3 to TRBJ2-1; D may be TRBD1 (5 bases). There are 19 residues in the CDR3. The germline V and J ends were trimmed by 0 bases and 5 bases, with 23 bases remaining between them. CDR1 and CDR2 from the germline V gene are LGHNA and YSLEER. The CDR3, as DNA: TGCGCCAGCAGCCAAGATTGGGGCGTCGACAGTTTATTCCACAATGAGCAGTTCTTC. It codes for CASSQDWGVDSLFHNEQFF.

The rearrangement uses TRBV18 and TRBJ1-5; D remains unclear. The CDR3 loop spans 15 amino acids. The germline V gene encodes CDR1 KGHSH and CDR2 LQKENI. Trimming removed 6 bases from V and 2 bases from J, with 14 bases in between. The CDR3 bases are TGTGCCAGCTCCCTAACTGGAGAGGGCAATCAGCCCCAGCATTTT. Translating gives CASSLTGEGNQPQHF.

This clone showed up just a few times. The chain links TRBV2 to TRBJ2-1; TRBD1 aligns across 7 bases. The J segment lost 7 bases and the V segment lost 7 bases, leaving 4 bases of the junction unmatched. The germline CDR1 and CDR2 sequences are SNHLY and FYNNEI. This CDR3 contains 12 residues. As DNA, the CDR3 is TGTGCCAGCACGGGACAGTCAAATGAGCAGTTCTTC. It codes for CASTGQSNEQFF.

The chain couples TRBV28 to TRBJ1-2; D is uncertain. V lost 2 bases and J 2 bases, leaving 15 bases between the germline ends. The germline gives CDR1 MDHEN, CDR2 SYDVKM. The CDR3 extends over 16 amino acids. This chain's CDR3 is CASSLDGVGQNYGYTF. In DNA form, the CDR3 reads TGTGCCAGCAGTTTAGACGGGGTTGGCCAGAACTATGGCTACACCTTC.

This sequence joins TRBV3-1 (or the pseudogene TRBV3-2) and TRBJ1-6, with D perhaps matching TRBD1 (6 bases). Germline V gene sequence: CDR1 LGHDT, CDR2 YNNKEL (reference sequence). The length of the CDR3 is 15 residues. Trimming took off 1 base at V and 7 bases at J, with 11 bases between the two ends. In nucleotides, the CDR3 is TGTGCCAGCAGCCAAGTGGTAACAGGGAATTCACCCCTCCACTTT. This encodes CASSQVVTGNSPLHF.

The rearrangement joins TRBV6-2 or TRBV6-3 to TRBJ1-2; D is uncertain. V was shortened by 0 bases and J by 5 bases, with 13 bases between the two germline ends. The CDR3 has 15 residues. CDR1 and CDR2 from the germline V gene are MNHEY and SVGEGT. This chain's CDR3 is CASSYSPGVIYGYTF. The CDR3, as DNA: TGTGCCAGCAGTTACTCGCCCGGTGTGATTTATGGCTACACCTTC.

The chain recombines TRBV28 with TRBJ2-3, with 11 bases that match TRBD1. The CDR3 spans 13 residues. Germline loops: CDR1 MDHEN, CDR2 SYDVKM. Losses at the gene ends were 6 bases for V and 8 bases for J; bases not matched to a gene: 4. The CDR3 loop reads CASSPGTGGTQYF. The CDR3 region has the DNA TGTGCCAGCAGCCCCGGGACAGGGGGTACGCAGTATTTT.

The V and J genes are TRBV4-1 and TRBJ1-4, with D possibly matching TRBD1 (6 bases). The V end was cut by 5 bases, the J end by 5 bases, with 12 bases between. Per the germline V gene, CDR1 is MGHRA and CDR2 is YSYEKL. There are 14 residues in the CDR3. The CDR3, as DNA: TGCGCCAGCAGCTCGAGAAGGGGGAATGAAAAACTGTTTTTT. Amino acid sequence: CASSSRRGNEKLFF.

The rearrangement joins TRBV5-1 to TRBJ2-5, with 10 positions matching TRBD1. J gave up 5 bases and V 5 bases, and 9 bases lay outside the gene matches. This CDR3 is 15 amino acids long. CDR1 SGHRS and CDR2 YFSETQ come from the germline V gene. The CDR3 reads CASRDTGQGFETQYF. CDR3 DNA sequence: TGCGCCAGCAGGGACACGGGACAGGGGTTTGAGACCCAGTACTTC. The whole variable domain, filled in from reference TRBV5-1 and TRBJ2-5, reads KAGVTQTPRYLIKTRGQQVTLSCSPISGHRSVSWYQQTPGQGLQFLFEYFSETQRNKGNFPGRFSGRQFSNSRSEMNVSTLELGDSALYLCASRDTGQGFETQYFGPGTRLLVL.

The CDR3: CASSSFRQGYDEQYF. In nucleotides, the CDR3 is TGTGCCAGCAGCTCGTTTAGACAGGGTTACGACGAGCAGTACTTC. This chain links TRBV7-2 with TRBJ2-7; 7 bases map to TRBD1. From germline, CDR1 is SGHTA and CDR2 FQGNSA. The CDR3 contains 15 residues. V dropped 4 bases and J dropped 5; count of bases not matched to a gene: 11. The whole variable domain, remainder taken from reference TRBV7-2 and TRBJ2-7, is GAGVSQSPSNKVTEKGKDVELRCDPISGHTALYWYRQSLGQGLEFLIYFQGNSAPDKSGLPSDRFSAERTGGSVSTLTIQRTQQEDSAVYLCASSSFRQGYDEQYFGPGTRLTVT.

This clone came up once. The gene calls are TRBV19 and TRBJ2-5; 7 nucleotides line up with TRBD1. With V trimmed by 2 bases and J by 5 bases, 11 bases remained unmatched. This CDR3 contains 16 residues. Germline CDR1 and CDR2: LNHDA and SQIVND (reference sequence). The CDR3 protein is CASSILGQDVAETQYF. CDR3 bases: TGTGCCAGTAGTATACTAGGACAGGATGTTGCTGAGACCCAGTACTTC.

This rearrangement joins TRBV5-8 to TRBJ2-7, with TRBD1 identical over 8 bases. This CDR3 contains 13 residues. Per the germline V gene, CDR1 is SGHTS and CDR2 is YDEGEE. V shed 3 bases and J 6 bases; nucleotides not matched to a gene: 5. CDR3 nucleotides: TGTGCCAGCAGCTCTCGGACAGGGAGCGAGCAGTACTTC. It encodes CASSSRTGSEQYF.

This sequence joins TRBV7-3 and TRBJ2-2, with a weak D call TRBD1 (5 bases). Germline CDR1 reads SGHTA; CDR2 reads FQGTGA. This CDR3 has 14 amino acids. Trimming stripped 6 bases from V and 0 bases from J, with 8 bases between. The chain's CDR3 is CASRRQPNTGELFF. Written as DNA, the CDR3 is TGTGCCAGCAGGAGACAGCCGAACACCGGGGAGCTGTTTTTT.

The chain recombines TRBV18 with TRBJ1-1; possible D gene TRBD1, 5 bases. The CDR3 runs to 13 residues. The V and J ends lost 4 bases and 5 bases respectively, with 11 bases between them. Germline V gene data show CDR1 as KGHSH and CDR2 as LQKENI. CDR3 sequence (DNA): TGTGCCAGCTCACGAACGGGGGAGACTGAAGCTTTCTTT. Translated: CASSRTGETEAFF.

The V call is TRBV4-1, the J call TRBJ2-3; 11 bases are shared with TRBD2. Germline lookup yields CDR1 MGHRA and CDR2 YSYEKL. V dropped 4 bases and J dropped 0; count of bases not matched to a gene: 3. The CDR3 is 16 amino acids. The CDR3 DNA sequence: TGCGCCAGCAGCCGCTCTAGCGGGGGGAGCACAGATACGCAGTATTTT. Protein sequence: CASSRSSGGSTDTQYF.

The CDR3 is CAISSRTGVDTEAFF. The CDR3 DNA reads as TGTGCCATCAGTTCTAGGACAGGGGTGGATACTGAAGCTTTCTTT. The chain has TRBV10-3 and TRBJ1-1; 9 bases match TRBD1. This CDR3 region has 15 residues. With 5 bases clipped from V and 5 bases from J, the junction kept 9 bases outside the gene matches. The germline V gene encodes CDR1 ENHRY and CDR2 SYGVKD.

In its sample, this clone was seen a few times. The V and J genes are TRBV5-1 and TRBJ2-2, with TRBD1 matching over 9 bases. CDR3 length: 15 amino acids. J was trimmed by 4 bases and V by 4 bases; bases with no gene match: 5. Germline assignment: CDR1 SGHRS and CDR2 YFSETQ. CDR3 loop: CASSLPTGGTGELFF. The CDR3 DNA sequence: TGCGCCAGCAGCCTCCCGACAGGGGGCACCGGGGAGCTGTTTTTT. The variable domain in full, with the rest retrieved from reference TRBV5-1 and TRBJ2-2, is KAGVTQTPRYLIKTRGQQVTLSCSPISGHRSVSWYQQTPGQGLQFLFEYFSETQRNKGNFPGRFSGRQFSNSRSEMNVSTLELGDSALYLCASSLPTGGTGELFFGEGSRLTVL.

V is TRBV2 and J is TRBJ2-1; the match to TRBD1 covers 8 bases. Looked up from germline, CDR1 is SNHLY and CDR2 is FYNNEI. Trimming cost V 6 bases and J 2 bases; bases outside gene matches: 6. This CDR3 has 15 amino acids. The CDR3: CASSPGTGPYNEQFF. CDR3 nucleotide sequence: TGTGCCAGCAGCCCCGGGACAGGTCCCTACAATGAGCAGTTCTTC.

The chain recombines TRBV11-3 with TRBJ1-4; D gene unclear. Trimming took off 0 bases at V and 7 bases at J, with 15 bases between the two ends. Germline values: CDR1 SGHNT, CDR2 YENEEA. This CDR3 has 16 amino acids. The CDR3 spells CASSLDGSGYREKLFF. The CDR3 bases are TGTGCCAGCAGCTTAGACGGGTCCGGGTACCGTGAAAAACTGTTTTTT.

A remark on this clone: The sample carries other DNA sequences with the same CDR3. This chain links TRBV12-3 or TRBV12-4 with TRBJ2-7; possible D gene TRBD2, 5 bases. This CDR3 comprises 11 residues. Trimming pared 4 bases from V and 4 bases from J, leaving 5 bases between. The CDR3 DNA sequence: TGTGCCAGCAGTTCGGGATACGAGCAGTACTTC. This gives the protein CASSSGYEQYF.

The V gene is TRBV5-1, the J gene TRBJ1-1; a weak D match, TRBD1 (6 bases). Germline-derived CDR1 and CDR2 are SGHRS and YFSETQ. The CDR3 extends over 14 amino acids. Trimming took 6 bases from V and 2 from J, leaving 14 bases between them. The DNA for the CDR3 is TGCGCCAGCACCATTGGACAGACTAACACTGAAGCTTTCTTT. Translation gives CASTIGQTNTEAFF.

This chain joins TRBV10-3 and TRBJ1-5; 7 positions agree with TRBD1. V trimming: 3 bases; J trimming: 6 bases; junction bases outside the gene matches: 5. CDR1 is ENHRY, CDR2 SYGVKD, per germline. The CDR3 sequence is 14 residues long. The CDR3 coding sequence is TGTGCCATCAGTGAAACAGGGGTTAGTCAGCCCCAGCATTTT. Its protein product is CAISETGVSQPQHF.

This clone was observed once. The V gene is TRBV6-5, the J gene TRBJ1-3; D is possibly TRBD1 (5 bases). V lost 6 bases, J lost 0 bases, and 9 bases lay in between. This CDR3 region has 14 residues. Germline lookup yields CDR1 MNHEY and CDR2 SVGAGI. CDR3 DNA sequence: TGTGCCAGCAGCGCTGACAGCTCTGGAAACACCATATATTTT. This encodes CASSADSSGNTIYF.

This clone has a handful of counts. This rearrangement joins TRBV15 to TRBJ2-2; 10 bases fit TRBD1. CDR3 length: 17 amino acids. V shed 4 bases, J shed 2 bases, and the junction held 7 bases outside the gene matches. CDR1 and CDR2 from the germline V gene are LNHNV and YYDKDF (reference sequence). CDR3: CATSTGRQGANTGELFF. The CDR3 bases are TGTGCCACCAGCACAGGTCGACAGGGGGCTAACACCGGGGAGCTGTTTTTT.

V and J are TRBV7-2 and TRBJ2-3; 8 nucleotides align to TRBD2. Germline values: CDR1 SGHTA, CDR2 FQGNSA. The ends lost 2 bases at V and 1 base at J; junction bases unmatched: 8. The length of the CDR3 is 17 residues. The CDR3 nucleotides are TGTGCCAGCAGCTTAAGGGTAGCGGGGACCCGCACAGATACGCAGTATTTT. It yields the protein CASSLRVAGTRTDTQYF.